The 16 T cell receptor beta chains presented below share a single source sample, sequenced in a study of OX40 agonist ivuxolimab in advanced cancers. Some clones are missing from TCRdb's copy, which holds only in-frame ones; the method was immunoSEQ multiplex PCR. The data show approximately 21,000 clones, roughly 82% seen once. The source material was CD4+ or CD8+ T cells sorted from blood, sampled in a trial of the OX40 agonist ivuxolimab. The receptors shown here come from an adult with an advanced solid tumor such as melanoma, head and neck, liver or kidney cancer.

The rearrangement uses TRBV18 and TRBJ1-1, with 8 bases aligning to TRBD1. The J segment lost 6 bases and the V segment lost 2 bases, leaving 11 bases of the junction unmatched. The CDR3 extends over 16 amino acids. Germline V gene lookup returns CDR1 KGHSH and CDR2 LQKENI. The chain's CDR3 is CASSPGGAGGLAEAFF. CDR3 nucleotide sequence: TGTGCCAGCTCACCAGGGGGCGCAGGGGGCCTGGCTGAAGCTTTCTTT. Full variable domain (rest looked up from reference TRBV18 and TRBJ1-1): NAGVMQNPRHLVRRRGQEARLRCSPMKGHSHVYWYRQLPEEGLKFMVYLQKENIIDESGMPKERFSAEFPKEGPSILRIQQVVRGDSAAYFCASSPGGAGGLAEAFFGQGTRLTVV.

The chain carries TRBV4-3 and TRBJ2-5; D remains ambiguous. Germline CDR1 is LGHNA and CDR2 is YSLEER. There are 13 residues in the CDR3. V gave up 0 bases and J gave up 5 bases, with 7 bases separating them. In DNA, the CDR3 is TGCGCCAGCAGCCAAGATGCTGGGGAGACCCAGTACTTC. This encodes CASSQDAGETQYF.

The chain joins TRBV4-1 to TRBJ2-6; D might be TRBD1 (5 bases). The CDR3 contains 19 residues. Trimming took off 3 bases at V and 0 bases at J, with 18 bases between the two ends. CDR1 and CDR2 (germline): MGHRA, YSYEKL. The CDR3 protein is CASSHALGALISGANVLTF. CDR3 bases: TGCGCCAGCAGCCACGCCTTAGGGGCCCTGATCTCTGGGGCCAACGTCCTGACTTTC.

V is TRBV30 and J is TRBJ2-7, with D perhaps matching TRBD2 (6 bases). CDR1 and CDR2 (germline): GTSNPN, SVGIG (reference sequence). Trimming left V 5 bases short and J 2 bases short, with 16 bases between. The CDR3 is made up of 14 amino acids. CDR3: CAWGRLPQTYEQYF. The CDR3 DNA follows: TGTGCCTGGGGGAGGCTACCACAGACCTACGAGCAGTACTTC. The whole variable domain, remainder taken from reference TRBV30 and TRBJ2-7, is SQTIHQWPATLVQPVGSPLSLECTVEGTSNPNLYWYRQAAGRGLQLLFYSVGIGQISSEVPQNLSASRPQDRQFILSSKKLLLSDSGFYLCAWGRLPQTYEQYFGPGTRLTVT.

The chain employs TRBV27 and TRBJ2-2; no reliable D call. Trimming stripped 3 bases from V and 3 bases from J, with 11 bases between. Germline assignment: CDR1 MNHEY and CDR2 SMNVEV (reference sequence). The CDR3 covers 15 residues. Here the CDR3 reads CASSFNLAYTGELFF. DNA for the CDR3: TGTGCCAGCAGTTTTAATCTGGCTTACACCGGGGAGCTGTTTTTT.

This sequence joins TRBV2 and TRBJ2-3; D uncertain. This CDR3 is 11 amino acids long. Germline V gives CDR1 SNHLY, CDR2 FYNNEI. The V and J ends lost 5 bases and 5 bases respectively, with 5 bases between them. The CDR3 region has the DNA TGTGCCAGCAGTAGGGTAGATACGCAGTATTTT. Translated: CASSRVDTQYF.

The chain carries TRBV10-1 and TRBJ2-5, with 7 bases identical to TRBD1. Germline trimming cut 4 bases from V and 9 bases from J; bases unmatched to any gene: 8. Germline V lookup: CDR1 WNHNN, CDR2 SYGVQD (reference sequence). The CDR3 has 13 residues. CDR3 DNA: TGCGCCAGCAGTGTGGACAGGCTTGGGGCCCAGTACTTC. It encodes CASSVDRLGAQYF.

The chain carries TRBV6-5 and TRBJ1-1; 7 bases align to TRBD1. The CDR3 has 14 residues. CDR1 MNHEY and CDR2 SVGAGI come from the germline V gene. With 2 bases clipped from V and 1 base from J, the junction kept 1 base outside the gene matches. The CDR3: CASSYNRGNTEAFF. CDR3 DNA: TGTGCCAGCAGTTACAACAGGGGGAACACTGAAGCTTTCTTT.

The chain joins TRBV4-2 to TRBJ1-2, with D hard to call. The CDR3 is 15 amino acids. CDR1 and CDR2 from the germline V gene are LGHNA and YNFKEQ. V shed 4 bases and J shed 5 bases, with 17 bases lying between them. CDR3 amino acids: CASSLRHQAAYGYTF. The CDR3 DNA reads TGTGCCAGCAGCCTTCGACATCAGGCGGCGTATGGCTACACCTTC.

The chain combines TRBV27 with TRBJ1-1; no firm D call. The CDR3 loop spans 13 amino acids. Looked up from germline, CDR1 is MNHEY and CDR2 is SMNVEV (reference sequence). Trimming pared 0 bases from V and 5 bases from J, leaving 7 bases between. The CDR3 DNA reads as TGTGCCAGCAGTTTATCTCTGGGGACTGAAGCTTTCTTT. Its translation is CASSLSLGTEAFF.

The gene calls are TRBV5-1 and TRBJ2-3; the D call may be TRBD1 or TRBD2 (6 bases each). The CDR3 has 15 residues. The V end lost 0 bases, the J end lost 4 bases, and 12 bases lay between the germline ends. Germline V gene data show CDR1 as SGHRS and CDR2 as YFSETQ. The CDR3 loop reads CASSLGGALADTQYF. The CDR3 nucleotides are TGCGCCAGCAGCTTGGGGGGGGCGTTGGCAGATACGCAGTATTTT.

The rearrangement links TRBV7-9 to TRBJ2-2; D possibly corresponds to TRBD2 (5 bases). CDR1 is SEHNR, CDR2 FQNEAQ, per germline (reference sequence). The CDR3 covers 13 residues. The V end was cut by 5 bases, the J end by 8 bases, with 12 bases between. The CDR3 is CASSRGTLGELFF. The CDR3 DNA follows: TGTGCCAGCAGCCGGGGTACACTGGGGGAGCTGTTTTTT. The complete variable domain, with remaining parts taken from reference TRBV7-9 and TRBJ2-2, reads DTGVSQNPRHKITKRGQNVTFRCDPISEHNRLYWYRQTLGQGPEFLTYFQNEAQLEKSRLLSDRFSAERPKGSFSTLEIQRTEQGDSAMYLCASSRGTLGELFFGEGSRLTVL.

The chain recombines TRBV20-1 with TRBJ1-6, with D uncertain. V was trimmed by 1 base and J by 13 bases, leaving 8 bases between them. CDR1 and CDR2 from the germline V gene are DFQATT and SNEGSKA (reference sequence). The CDR3 extends over 11 amino acids. CDR3 sequence (DNA): TGCAGTGCTAGAGGGCCGGGGCCCCTCCACTTT. This codes for CSARGPGPLHF.

V and J are TRBV6-9 and TRBJ1-2; a possible D gene is TRBD1 (6 bases). With 6 bases removed from V and 6 bases from J, the gap between germline ends came to 8 bases. The germline gives CDR1 MNHGY, CDR2 SVAAGI. There are 11 residues in the CDR3. CDR3 protein: CASRHRDGYTF. CDR3 nucleotide sequence: TGTGCCAGCAGACACAGGGATGGCTACACCTTC.

The rearrangement joins TRBV10-1 to TRBJ2-3; TRBD1 might be the D (5 bases). The CDR3 is made up of 14 amino acids. CDR1 is WNHNN, CDR2 SYGVQD, per germline (reference sequence). Between the trimmed V and J ends, which lost 2 bases and 4 bases, there was a span of 10 bases. The CDR3 DNA follows: TGCGCCAGCAGTGAGAGGGGCAGGGCAGATACGCAGTATTTT. The encoded protein is CASSERGRADTQYF.

The chain employs TRBV7-3 and TRBJ2-1; 7 nucleotides line up with TRBD2. This CDR3 spans 15 amino acids. The trim removed 5 bases at V and 7 bases at J, leaving 11 bases unmatched. Germline CDR1 and CDR2: SGHTA and FQGTGA. CDR3 residues: CASSGQKAGRNEQFF. Here the CDR3 DNA reads TGTGCCAGCAGCGGGCAAAAAGCGGGAAGGAATGAGCAGTTCTTC. The full variable domain, its missing parts supplied by reference TRBV7-3 and TRBJ2-1, is GAGVSQTPSNKVTEKGKYVELRCDPISGHTALYWYRQSLGQGPEFLIYFQGTGAADDSGLPNDRFFAVRPEGSVSTLKIQRTERGDSAVYLCASSGQKAGRNEQFFGPGTRLTVL.